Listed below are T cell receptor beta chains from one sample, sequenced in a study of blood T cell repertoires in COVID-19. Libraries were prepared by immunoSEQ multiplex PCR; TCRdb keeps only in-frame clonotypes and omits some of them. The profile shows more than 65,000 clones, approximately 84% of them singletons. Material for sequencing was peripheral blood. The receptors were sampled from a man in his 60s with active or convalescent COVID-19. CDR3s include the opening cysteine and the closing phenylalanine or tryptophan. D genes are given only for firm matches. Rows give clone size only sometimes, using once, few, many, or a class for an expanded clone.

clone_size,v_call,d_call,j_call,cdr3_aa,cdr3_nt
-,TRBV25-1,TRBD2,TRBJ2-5,CASSEPPAGRGQETQYF,TGTGCCAGCAGTGAACCACCGGCCGGGAGGGGACAAGAGACCCAGTACTTC
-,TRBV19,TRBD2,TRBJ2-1,CASTHAASGPYNEQFF,TGTGCCAGTACCCACGCGGCTAGCGGGCCGTACAATGAGCAGTTCTTC
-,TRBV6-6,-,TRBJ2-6,CAIGRGTGANVLTF,TGTGCCATAGGGCGGGGTACTGGGGCCAACGTCCTGACTTTC
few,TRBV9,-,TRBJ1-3,CASSVSGARGIGNTIYF,TGTGCCAGCAGCGTTAGTGGAGCCAGGGGCATTGGAAACACCATATATTTT
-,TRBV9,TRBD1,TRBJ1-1,CASSTGQGGAFF,TGTGCCAGCAGCACGGGACAGGGGGGAGCTTTCTTT
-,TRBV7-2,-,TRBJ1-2,CASSPGGQNYGYTF,TGTGCCAGCAGCCCCGGAGGACAGAACTATGGCTACACCTTC
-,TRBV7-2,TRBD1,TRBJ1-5,CASSLEQGNQPQHF,TGTGCCAGCAGCTTAGAACAGGGGAATCAGCCCCAGCATTTT
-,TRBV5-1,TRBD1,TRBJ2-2,CASSLEGARSGELFF,TGCGCCAGCAGCTTGGAGGGGGCGCGGTCCGGGGAGCTGTTTTTT
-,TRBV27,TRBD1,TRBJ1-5,CASRPGGAGQPQHF,TGTGCCAGCAGACCAGGGGGCGCCGGTCAGCCCCAGCATTTT
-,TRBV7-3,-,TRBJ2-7,CASSSDRNYEQYF,TGTGCCAGCAGCTCGGACAGAAACTACGAGCAGTACTTC
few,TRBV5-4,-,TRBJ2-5,CASSLEWGGGALYF,-